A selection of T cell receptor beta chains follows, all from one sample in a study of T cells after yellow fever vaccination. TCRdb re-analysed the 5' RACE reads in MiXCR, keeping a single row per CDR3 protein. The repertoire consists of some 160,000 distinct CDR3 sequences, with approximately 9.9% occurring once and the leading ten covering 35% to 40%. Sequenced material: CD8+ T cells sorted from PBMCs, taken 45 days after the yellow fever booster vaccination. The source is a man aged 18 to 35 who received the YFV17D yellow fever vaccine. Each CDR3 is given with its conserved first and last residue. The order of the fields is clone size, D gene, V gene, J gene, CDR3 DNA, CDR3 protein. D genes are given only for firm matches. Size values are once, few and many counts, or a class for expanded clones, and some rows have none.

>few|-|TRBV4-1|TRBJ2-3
TGCGCCAGCAGCCATGTGCAGGGTCCCCGCACAGATACGCAGTATTTT
CASSHVQGPRTDTQYF
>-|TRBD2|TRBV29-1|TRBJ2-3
TGCAGCGTCCCCGGACTAGCGGGGGCGCAGTATTTT
CSVPGLAGAQYF
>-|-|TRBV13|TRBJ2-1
TGTGCCAGCAGCTTAGCTCCATGGGACTCCTACAATGAGCAGTTCTTC
CASSLAPWDSYNEQFF
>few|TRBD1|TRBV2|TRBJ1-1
TGTGCCACCCGACAGGGTGGGACTGAAGCTTTCTTT
CATRQGGTEAFF
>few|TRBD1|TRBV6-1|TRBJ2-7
TGTGCCAGCAGCATAGGGACAGGGTACACCTACGAGCAGTACTTC
CASSIGTGYTYEQYF
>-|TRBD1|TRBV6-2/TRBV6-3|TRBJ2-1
TGTGCCAGCAATACGGACAGGGTATACAATGAGCAGTTCTTC
CASNTDRVYNEQFF
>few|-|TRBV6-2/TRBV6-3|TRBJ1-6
TGTGCCAGCAGCGCCCGACTCGAGGGGGATTCACCCCTCCACTTT
CASSARLEGDSPLHF
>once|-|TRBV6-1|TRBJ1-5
TGTGCCAGCAGTGAAGAGGCAGTAAGCAATCAGCCCCAGCATTTT
CASSEEAVSNQPQHF
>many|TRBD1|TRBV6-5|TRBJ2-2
TGTGCCAGCAGCCACCGGACAGGGAGGAACACCGGGGAGCTGTTTTTT
CASSHRTGRNTGELFF
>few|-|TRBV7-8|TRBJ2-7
TGTGCCAGCAGCTTAAGGCAGGCGAACCCCTACGAGCAGTACTTC
CASSLRQANPYEQYF
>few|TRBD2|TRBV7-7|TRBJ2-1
TGTGCCAGCAGCCCTAGACCGGGACTAGCGGGGACGGATGAGCAGTTCTTC
CASSPRPGLAGTDEQFF
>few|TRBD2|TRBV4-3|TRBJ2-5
TGCGCCAGCAGCCAAGATCTAGCGGATCAAGAGACCCAGTACTTC
CASSQDLADQETQYF
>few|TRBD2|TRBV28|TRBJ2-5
TGTGCCAGCAGTTTTTCCAGGGAGGGTCAAGAGACCCAGTACTTC
CASSFSREGQETQYF